The 5 T cell receptor beta chains in this list originate from one sample, sequenced in a study of identical twins. TCRdb reprocessed the 5' RACE reads with MiXCR, giving one entry per CDR3 protein. The sample holds roughly 350,000 distinct CDR3 sequences; about 12% are singletons and the top ten take just over 7%. This sample was shared with a second study, whose subject was yellow fever vaccine responses in identical twins.

Sequencing was done on a sample of CD8+ T cells sorted from blood. The receptors come from a woman aged 18-29 years in good health.

The chain is built from TRBV12-3 or TRBV12-4 and TRBJ1-2; 8 bases line up with TRBD1. CDR3 size: 14 residues. The ends lost 6 bases at V and 3 bases at J; junction bases unmatched: 6. CDR3 protein: CASSYRGYDYGYTF. The CDR3 DNA reads as TGTGCCAGCAGCTACAGGGGGTACGACTATGGCTACACCTTC.

In this sample, this clonotype turned up a few times. The chain joins TRBV6-2 or TRBV6-3 to TRBJ2-5, with unresolved D. Germline lookup yields CDR1 MNHEY and CDR2 SVGEGT. The V gene lost 5 bases and the J gene lost 0 bases, with 16 bases spanning the gap. The CDR3 runs 16 residues. CDR3 sequence: CASSPLETPYQETQYF. The CDR3, as DNA: TGTGCCAGCAGTCCTCTGGAGACACCGTACCAAGAGACCCAGTACTTC.

The J gene is TRBJ2-7, the V gene TRBV5-1; the match to TRBD2 covers 10 bases. CDR1 and CDR2 from the germline V gene are SGHRS and YFSETQ. V lost 1 base, J lost 2 bases, and 3 bases stayed unmatched. The CDR3 sequence is 15 residues long. CDR3 DNA sequence: TGCGCCAGCAGCTTGAGCGGGGGGGCCCCCTACGAGCAGTACGTC. Its translation: CASSLSGGAPYEQYV.

CDR3 nucleotide sequence: TGCAGTGCTAGAGACAGGGGGCCGAGCTCCTACAATGAGCAGTTCTTC. It specifies CSARDRGPSSYNEQFF. The chain uses TRBV20-1 and TRBJ2-1, with 8 bases that match TRBD1. The CDR3 runs to 16 residues. V gave up 0 bases and J gave up 0 bases; unmatched junction bases: 4. In germline, CDR1 is DFQATT, CDR2 SNEGSKA (reference sequence).

The genes are TRBV10-1 and TRBJ2-3; 9 nucleotides align to TRBD1. The J segment lost 4 bases and the V segment lost 6 bases, leaving 8 bases of the junction unmatched. The CDR3 contains 15 residues. CDR1 is WNHNN, CDR2 SYGVQD, per germline (reference sequence). In DNA, the CDR3 is TGCGCCAGCAGCGGGCGGGACAGGGTTGCAGATACGCAGTATTTT. Residues: CASSGRDRVADTQYF.